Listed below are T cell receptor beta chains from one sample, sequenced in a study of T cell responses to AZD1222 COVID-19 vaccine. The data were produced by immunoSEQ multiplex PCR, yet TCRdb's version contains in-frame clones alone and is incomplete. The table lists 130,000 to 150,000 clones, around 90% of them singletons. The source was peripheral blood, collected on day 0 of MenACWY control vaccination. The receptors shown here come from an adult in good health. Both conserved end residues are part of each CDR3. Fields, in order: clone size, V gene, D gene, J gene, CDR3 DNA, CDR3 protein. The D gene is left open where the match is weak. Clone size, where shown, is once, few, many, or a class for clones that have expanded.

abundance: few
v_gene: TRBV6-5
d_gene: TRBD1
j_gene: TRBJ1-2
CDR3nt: TGTGCCAGCACCCCAGGGACAGCTAACTATGGCTACACCTTC
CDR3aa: CASTPGTANYGYTF

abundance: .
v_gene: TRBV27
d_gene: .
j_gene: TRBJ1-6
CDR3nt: TGTGCCAGCAGTTTATCGAAGGGGAGCTCCTATAATTCACCCCTCCACTTT
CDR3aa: CASSLSKGSSYNSPLHF

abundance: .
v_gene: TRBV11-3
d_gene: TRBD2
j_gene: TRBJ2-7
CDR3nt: TGTGCCAGCAGCTTAAGCGGGAGCTACGAGCAGTACTTC
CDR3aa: CASSLSGSYEQYF

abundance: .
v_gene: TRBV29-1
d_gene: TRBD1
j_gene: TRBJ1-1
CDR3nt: TGCAGCGCCATAGACAGGGGGCCAGTAACTTTCTTT
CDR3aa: CSAIDRGPVTFF

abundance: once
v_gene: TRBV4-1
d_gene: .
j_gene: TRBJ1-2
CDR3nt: TGCGCCAGCAGCCAAGGACAGGTTTTAGGCTATGGCTACACCTTC
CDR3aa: CASSQGQVLGYGYTF

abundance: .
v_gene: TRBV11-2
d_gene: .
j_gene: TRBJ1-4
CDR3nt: TGTGCCAGCAGCTCGCTGGACGTAGGGGAAAAACTGTTTTTT
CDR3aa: CASSSLDVGEKLFF

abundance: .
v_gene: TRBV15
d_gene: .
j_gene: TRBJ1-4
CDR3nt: TGTGCCACCAGCAGGCTCTCGCAGTATAATGAAAAACTGTTTTTT
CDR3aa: CATSRLSQYNEKLFF

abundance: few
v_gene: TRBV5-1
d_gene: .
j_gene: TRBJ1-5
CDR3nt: TGCGCCAGCAGCTGGGACGGTAGCAATCAGCCCCAGCATTTT
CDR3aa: CASSWDGSNQPQHF

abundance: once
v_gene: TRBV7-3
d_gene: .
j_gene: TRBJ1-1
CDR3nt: TGTGCCAGCAGCTTAACGACCGGGAACACTGAAGCTTTCTTT
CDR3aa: CASSLTTGNTEAFF

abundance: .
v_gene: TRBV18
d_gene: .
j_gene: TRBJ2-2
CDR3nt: TGTGCCAGCTCACCTAGTACTACTAACACCGGGGAGCTGTTTTTT
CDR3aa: CASSPSTTNTGELFF

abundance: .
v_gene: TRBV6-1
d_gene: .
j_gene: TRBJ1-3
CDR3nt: TGTGCCAGCAGTGAAGTCACAGCTGGAAACACCATATATTTT
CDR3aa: CASSEVTAGNTIYF

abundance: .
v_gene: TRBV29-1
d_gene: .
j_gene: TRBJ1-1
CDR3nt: TGCAGCGTTGAAAGGCGGAGACAGCCAATAGTGCCTCCCATGGCTGAAGCTTTCTTT
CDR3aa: CSVERRRQPIVPPMAEAFF

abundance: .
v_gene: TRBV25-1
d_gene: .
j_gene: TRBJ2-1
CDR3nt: TGTGCCAGCAGGGCAGGTGCGGGTCAGCAGTTCTTC
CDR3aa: CASRAGAGQQFF

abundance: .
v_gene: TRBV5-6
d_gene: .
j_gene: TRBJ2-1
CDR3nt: TGTGCCAGCAGCTTGATAGGCTCCTCCTACAATGAGCAGTTCTTC
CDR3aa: CASSLIGSSYNEQFF

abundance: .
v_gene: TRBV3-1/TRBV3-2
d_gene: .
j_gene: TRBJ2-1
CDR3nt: TGTGCCAGCAGCTCAAGGACGGTTAATGAGCAGTTCTTC
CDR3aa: CASSSRTVNEQFF

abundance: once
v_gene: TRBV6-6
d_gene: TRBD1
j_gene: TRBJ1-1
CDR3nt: TGTGCCAGCAGTTACTCGCGGAGACAGGGGGCCACTGAAGCTTTCTTT
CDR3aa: CASSYSRRQGATEAFF

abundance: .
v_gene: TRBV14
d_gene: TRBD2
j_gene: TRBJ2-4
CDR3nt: TGTGCCAGCAGCCCATACCGGCGGGAGGGCCATACCAAAAACATTCAGTACTTC
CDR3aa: CASSPYRREGHTKNIQYF

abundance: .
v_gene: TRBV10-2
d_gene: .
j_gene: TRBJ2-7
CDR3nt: TGCGCCAGCAGTGACCACAAGGGTTCCTACGAGCAGTACTTC
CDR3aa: CASSDHKGSYEQYF

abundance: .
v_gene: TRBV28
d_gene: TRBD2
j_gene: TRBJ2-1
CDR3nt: TGTTCCGCTGGTAGCGGGAGAGGAGAGCAGTTCTTC
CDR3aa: CSAGSGRGEQFF

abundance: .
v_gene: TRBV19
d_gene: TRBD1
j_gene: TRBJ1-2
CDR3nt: TGTGCCAGTAGCATCAATCTGGGACAGGGCGGCTATGGCTACACCTTC
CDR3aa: CASSINLGQGGYGYTF

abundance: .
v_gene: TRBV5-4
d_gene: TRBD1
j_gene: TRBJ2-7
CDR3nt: TGTGCCAGCAGCTTTCCGGGACAGGAAGCGTACGAGCAGTACTTC
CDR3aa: CASSFPGQEAYEQYF

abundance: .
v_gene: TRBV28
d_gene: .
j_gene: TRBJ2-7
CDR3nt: TGTGCCAGCAGTTTAGATAACCGGGCCGGACAGTACCCCTACGAGCAGTACTTC
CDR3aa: CASSLDNRAGQYPYEQYF

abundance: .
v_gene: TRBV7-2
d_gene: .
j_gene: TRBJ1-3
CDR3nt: TGTGCCAGCAGCTTAGCGCCAGGAAACTCTGGAAACACCATATATTTT
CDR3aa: CASSLAPGNSGNTIYF

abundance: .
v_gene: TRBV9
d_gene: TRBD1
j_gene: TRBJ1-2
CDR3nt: TGTGCCAGCAGCCCGCCGGGACAGCGGCACTATGGCTACACCTTC
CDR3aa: CASSPPGQRHYGYTF

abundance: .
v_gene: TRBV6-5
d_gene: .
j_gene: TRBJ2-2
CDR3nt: TGTGCCAGCAGCTTCGGGACCTCGAACACCGGGGAGCTGTTTTTT
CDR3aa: CASSFGTSNTGELFF

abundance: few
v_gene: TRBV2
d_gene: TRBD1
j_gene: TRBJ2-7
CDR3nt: TGTGCCAGCAGGGAACCGGGACAGGGCTACGAGCAGTACTTC
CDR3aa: CASREPGQGYEQYF

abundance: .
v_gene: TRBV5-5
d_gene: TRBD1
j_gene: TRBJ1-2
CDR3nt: TGTGCCAGCAGCTGGGGACAGCATGGCTACACCTTC
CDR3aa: CASSWGQHGYTF

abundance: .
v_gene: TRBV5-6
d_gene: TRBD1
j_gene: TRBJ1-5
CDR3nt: TGTGCCAGCAGCCCCGGACAGGGAAATCAGCCCCAGCATTTT
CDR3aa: CASSPGQGNQPQHF

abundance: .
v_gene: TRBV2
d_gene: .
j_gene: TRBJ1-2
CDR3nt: TGTGCCAGCAGTGACAGGACCTATGGCTACACCTTC
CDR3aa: CASSDRTYGYTF

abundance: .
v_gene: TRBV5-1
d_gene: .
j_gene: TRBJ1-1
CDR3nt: TGCGCCAGCAGCTCGGATCGCACTGAAGCTTTCTTT
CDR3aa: CASSSDRTEAFF

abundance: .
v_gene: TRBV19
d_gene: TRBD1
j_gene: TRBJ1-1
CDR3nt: TGTGCCAGTAGCCTCCGGACAGGGATGAACACTGAAGCTTTCTTT
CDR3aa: CASSLRTGMNTEAFF

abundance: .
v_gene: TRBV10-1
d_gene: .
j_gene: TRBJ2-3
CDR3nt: TGCGCCAGCAGTGGAGGGGGCACAGATACGCAGTATTTT
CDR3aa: CASSGGGTDTQYF

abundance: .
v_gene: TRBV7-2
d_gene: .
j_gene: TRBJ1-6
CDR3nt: TGTGCCAGCAGCTTAGTCCGGGACTGGAATTCACCCCTCCACTTT
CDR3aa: CASSLVRDWNSPLHF

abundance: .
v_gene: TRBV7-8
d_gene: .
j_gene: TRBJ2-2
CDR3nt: TGTGCCAGCAGCTTATTGGAGACCGGGGAGCTGTTTTTT
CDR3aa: CASSLLETGELFF

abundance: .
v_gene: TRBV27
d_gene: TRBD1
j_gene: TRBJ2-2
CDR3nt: TGTGCCAGCAGACCGACAGGGGGCTCGACCGGGGAGCTGTTTTTT
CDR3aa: CASRPTGGSTGELFF

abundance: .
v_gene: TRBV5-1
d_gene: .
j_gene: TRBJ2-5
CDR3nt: TGCGCCAGCAGCTTGGAAGGGGTGGGAGAGACCCAGTACTTC
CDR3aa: CASSLEGVGETQYF

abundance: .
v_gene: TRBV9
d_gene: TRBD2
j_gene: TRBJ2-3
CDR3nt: TGTGCCAGCAGCGTAGGGGCTAGCGGGGTCACAGATACGCAGTATTTT
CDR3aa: CASSVGASGVTDTQYF

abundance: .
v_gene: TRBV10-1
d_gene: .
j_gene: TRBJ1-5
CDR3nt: TGCGCCAGCAGTGAGTCCCCGAATCAGCCCCAGCATTTT
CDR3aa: CASSESPNQPQHF

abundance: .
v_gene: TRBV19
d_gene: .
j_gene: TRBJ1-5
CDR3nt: TGTGCCAGTAGTATAGTCGGGGGGGGTCAGCCCCAGCATTTT
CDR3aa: CASSIVGGGQPQHF

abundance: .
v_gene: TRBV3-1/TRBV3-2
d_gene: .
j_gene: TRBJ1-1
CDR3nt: TGTGCCAGCAGCCGAGGCGGAGAAGCTTTCTTT
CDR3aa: CASSRGGEAFF

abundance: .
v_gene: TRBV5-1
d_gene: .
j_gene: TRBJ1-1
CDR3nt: TGCGCCAGCATCCCTTCGGACGGTATGAACACTGAAGCTTTCTTT
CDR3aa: CASIPSDGMNTEAFF

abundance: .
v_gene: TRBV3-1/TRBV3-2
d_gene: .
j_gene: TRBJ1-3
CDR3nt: TGTGCCAGCAGCCAAGCCGGATACACCATATATTTT
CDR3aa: CASSQAGYTIYF

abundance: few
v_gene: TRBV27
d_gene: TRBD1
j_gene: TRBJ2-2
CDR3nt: TGTGCCAGCAGTTTAATGCCGGGACAGGGGACCGGGGAGCTGTTTTTT
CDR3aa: CASSLMPGQGTGELFF

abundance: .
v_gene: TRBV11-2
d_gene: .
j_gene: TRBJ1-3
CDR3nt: TGTGCCAGCAGCTGGGGGACTGAGTTGGGAAACACCATATATTTT
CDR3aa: CASSWGTELGNTIYF

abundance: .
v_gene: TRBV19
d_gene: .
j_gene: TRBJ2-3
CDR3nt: TGTGCCAGTAGTATTACCCTAGCGTCTAGCACAGATACGCAGTATTTT
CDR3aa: CASSITLASSTDTQYF

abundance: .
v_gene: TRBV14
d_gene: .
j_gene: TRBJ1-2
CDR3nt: TGTGCCAGCAGCCCTCTAAGAGGTACAGGGCCCTCATATGGCTACACCTTC
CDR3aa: CASSPLRGTGPSYGYTF

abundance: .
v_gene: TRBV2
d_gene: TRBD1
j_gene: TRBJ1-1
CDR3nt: TGTGCCAGCGGGGGACAGCCGAACACTGAAGCTTTCTTT
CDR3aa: CASGGQPNTEAFF

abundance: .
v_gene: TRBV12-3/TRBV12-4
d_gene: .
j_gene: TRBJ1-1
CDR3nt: TGTGCCAGCAGTTTAGGAGGGTCTGAAGCTTTCTTT
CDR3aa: CASSLGGSEAFF

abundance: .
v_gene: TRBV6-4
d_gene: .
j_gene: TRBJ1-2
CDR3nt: TGTGCCAGCAGTGACTCGTTTCTCGGCAGGGGCGGCTACACCTTC
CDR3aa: CASSDSFLGRGGYTF

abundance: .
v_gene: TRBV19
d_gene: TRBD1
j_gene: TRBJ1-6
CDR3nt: TGTGCCAGTACACTCCAGGACAGGGTAGATTCACCCCTCCACTTT
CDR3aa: CASTLQDRVDSPLHF

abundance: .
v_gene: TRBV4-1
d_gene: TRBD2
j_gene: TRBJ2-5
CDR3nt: TGCGCCAGCAGCCAAGTTTGGGGGGGGACTAGCGGGGCAACCAGGGAGACCCAGTACTTC
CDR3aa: CASSQVWGGTSGATRETQYF

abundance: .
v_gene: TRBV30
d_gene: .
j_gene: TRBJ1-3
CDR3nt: TGTGCCTTAAGGGGGTCCGGGATCAACACCATATATTTT
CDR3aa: CALRGSGINTIYF

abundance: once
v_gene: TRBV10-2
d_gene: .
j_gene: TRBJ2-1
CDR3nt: TGCGCCAGTCGACAGAATTACAATGAGCAGTTCTTC
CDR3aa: CASRQNYNEQFF

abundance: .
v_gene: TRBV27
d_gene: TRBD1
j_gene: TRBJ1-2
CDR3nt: TGTGCCAGCAGTACGTACAGGGGTGGGATAGCTAACTATGGCTACACCTTC
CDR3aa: CASSTYRGGIANYGYTF

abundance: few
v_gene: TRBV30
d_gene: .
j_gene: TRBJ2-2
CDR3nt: TGTGCCTGGAGTGTAAACACCGGGGAGCTGTTTTTT
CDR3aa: CAWSVNTGELFF

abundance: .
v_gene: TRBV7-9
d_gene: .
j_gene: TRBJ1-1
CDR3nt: TGTGCCAGCAGCTTTGGCCAAGGGACTGAAGCTTTCTTT
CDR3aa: CASSFGQGTEAFF

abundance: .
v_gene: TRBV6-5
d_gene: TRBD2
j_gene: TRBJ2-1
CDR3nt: TGTGCCAGCAGCCAGGGACTAGTGGGCCGCGATGAGCAGTTCTTC
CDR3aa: CASSQGLVGRDEQFF

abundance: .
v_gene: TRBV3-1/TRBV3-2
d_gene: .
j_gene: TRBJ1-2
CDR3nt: TGTGCCAGCAGCCAAGCCATCGTGAACTATGGCTACACCTTC
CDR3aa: CASSQAIVNYGYTF